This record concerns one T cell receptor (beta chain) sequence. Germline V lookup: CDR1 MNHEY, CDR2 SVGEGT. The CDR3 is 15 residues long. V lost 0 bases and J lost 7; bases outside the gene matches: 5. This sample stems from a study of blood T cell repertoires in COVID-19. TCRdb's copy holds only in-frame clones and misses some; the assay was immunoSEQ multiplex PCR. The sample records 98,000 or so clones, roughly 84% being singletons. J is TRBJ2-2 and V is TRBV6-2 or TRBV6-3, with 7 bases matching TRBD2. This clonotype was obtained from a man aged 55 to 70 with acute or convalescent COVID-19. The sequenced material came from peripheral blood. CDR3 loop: CASSYSASGYGELFF. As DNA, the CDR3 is TGTGCCAGCAGTTACTCGGCTAGCGGTTACGGGGAGCTGTTTTTT.